Given below is one TCR beta chain in context. Its antigen is undetermined. Other nucleotide sequences from this sample produce the same CDR3. The data were obtained in a study of shared clonotypes between healthy human individuals. V lost 3 bases and J lost 0, with 10 bases in between. The CDR3 has 14 amino acids. Per the germline V gene, CDR1 is SGHRS and CDR2 is YFSETQ. Study results and caveats: Owing to a small donor count, the genetic and exposure-history diversity represented was limited.

Under the authors' procedure: Sequence data from immunoSEQ were junction-only and lacked quality scores; consequently, filtering differed. Produced via immunoSEQ multiplex PCR; TCRdb's table is partial and in-frame only. V, J and clone size derive from that table, while D and trimming were established from the DNA sequence. The table shows 2,500,000 or so clones, with 90% to 95% occurring only once. The sequence was collected from a man between 18 and 29 years old in good health. Sequenced material: naive CD4+ T cells sorted from blood. Described subset: CD45RA+ positively selected. The V and J genes are TRBV5-1 and TRBJ2-7; TRBD2 is a possible D gene (6 bases). In DNA form, the CDR3 reads TGCGCCAGCAGCTGGGGGGACGGCTCCTACGAGCAGTACTTC. Protein product: CASSWGDGSYEQYF.